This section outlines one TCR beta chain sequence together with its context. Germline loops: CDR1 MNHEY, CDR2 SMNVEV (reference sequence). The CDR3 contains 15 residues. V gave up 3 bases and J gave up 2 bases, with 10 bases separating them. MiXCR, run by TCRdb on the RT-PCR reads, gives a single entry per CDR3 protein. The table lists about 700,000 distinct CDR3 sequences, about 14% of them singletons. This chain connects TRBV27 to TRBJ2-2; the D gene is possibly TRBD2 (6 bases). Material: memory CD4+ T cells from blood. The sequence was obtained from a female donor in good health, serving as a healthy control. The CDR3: CASSFRRGNTGELFF. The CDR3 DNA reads TGTGCCAGCAGTTTCCGGCGGGGCAACACCGGGGAGCTGTTTTTT.